A selection of T cell receptor beta chains follows, all from one sample in a study of blood T cell repertoires in COVID-19. Clones were sequenced by immunoSEQ multiplex PCR, and TCRdb holds only the in-frame ones, with some missing. The sample has roughly 150,000 clones, approximately 79% seen once. Sequencing was carried out using peripheral blood. These receptors were obtained from an elderly woman with acute or convalescent COVID-19. CDR3s include the opening cysteine and the closing phenylalanine or tryptophan. D genes are given only for firm matches. The size entry is marked missing in some rows and otherwise reads once, few, many or a size class.

-	TRBJ2-2	TRBV6-5	once	CASKRGGTGELFF	TGTGCCAGCAAACGCGGAGGCACCGGGGAGCTGTTTTTT
TRBD1	TRBJ1-3	TRBV5-1	-	CASSLVQQGAGNTIYF	TGCGCCAGCAGCTTGGTCCAACAGGGGGCCGGAAACACCATATATTTT
-	TRBJ1-6	TRBV3-1/TRBV3-2	-	CASSQFPRGNSPLHF	TGTGCCAGCAGCCAATTCCCCAGGGGTAATTCACCCCTCCACTTT
TRBD2	TRBJ2-1	TRBV6-2/TRBV6-3	once	CASSTGLAGYNEQFF	TGTGCCAGCAGCACGGGACTAGCGGGATACAATGAGCAGTTCTTC
TRBD1	TRBJ2-3	TRBV19	-	CASRGRGRDTDTQYF	TGTGCCAGTAGGGGCAGGGGGCGAGACACAGATACGCAGTATTTT
TRBD1	TRBJ2-5	TRBV9	-	CASSVSPKTGYQETQYF	TGTGCCAGCAGCGTATCTCCAAAGACAGGGTACCAAGAGACCCAGTACTTC
-	TRBJ2-1	TRBV18	-	CASSPPGSYNEQFF	TGTGCCAGCTCACCACCTGGCAGCTACAATGAGCAGTTCTTC
TRBD1	TRBJ1-2	TRBV7-9	-	CASSRQLDRARDYGYTF	TGTGCCAGCAGCCGGCAGCTCGACAGGGCTCGAGACTATGGCTACACCTTC
-	TRBJ1-4	TRBV30	once	CAWRTEGFLLFF	TGTGCCTGGAGGACGGAGGGGTTTCTACTGTTTTTT
TRBD2	TRBJ2-5	TRBV19	-	CASSIGLAGLTQETQYF	TGTGCCAGTAGTATAGGACTAGCGGGGCTCACACAAGAGACCCAGTACTTC
-	TRBJ1-1	TRBV6-5	-	CASTQGMNTEAFF	TGTGCCAGCACTCAGGGGATGAACACTGAAGCTTTCTTT
-	TRBJ1-2	TRBV19	once	CASSIQQGSYYGYTF	TGTGCCAGTAGTATTCAGCAGGGTTCGTACTATGGCTACACCTTC
TRBD1	TRBJ2-5	TRBV4-2	-	CASSQPGGKETQYF	TGTGCCAGCAGCCAACCAGGGGGCAAAGAGACCCAGTACTTC
TRBD1	TRBJ1-2	TRBV18	-	CASSPGARGQGRHGYTF	TGTGCCAGCTCACCCGGGGCCCGTGGACAGGGACGACATGGCTACACCTTC
TRBD1	TRBJ1-6	TRBV7-2	-	CASSPRQGGNSPLHF	TGTGCCAGCAGCCCCCGACAGGGAGGAAATTCACCCCTCCACTTT
TRBD1	TRBJ2-5	TRBV6-1	-	CASSENRGTAETQYF	TGTGCCAGCAGTGAAAACAGGGGGACGGCAGAGACCCAGTACTTC
-	TRBJ1-2	TRBV5-1	-	CASSPDRSSFYGYTF	TGCGCCAGCAGCCCTGACAGGAGTTCTTTCTATGGCTACACCTTC
-	TRBJ1-2	TRBV6-5	once	CASSYGARLLYGYTF	TGTGCCAGCAGTTACGGGGCGCGGCTCCTCTATGGCTACACCTTC
TRBD2	TRBJ2-7	TRBV7-2	-	CASSYVSGRASYEQYF	TGTGCCAGCAGCTATGTCAGCGGGAGGGCTTCCTACGAGCAGTACTTC
-	TRBJ2-1	TRBV29-1	-	CSVDPAGTYNEQFF	TGCAGCGTCGACCCAGCGGGTACCTATAATGAGCAGTTCTTC
TRBD2	TRBJ2-3	TRBV3-1/TRBV3-2	-	CASSQRLAGRSVTDTQYF	TGTGCCAGCAGCCAAAGACTAGCGGGCAGGTCGGTTACAGATACGCAGTATTTT
TRBD1	TRBJ2-1	TRBV7-9	-	CASTADRGSYNEQFF	TGTGCCAGCACCGCGGACAGGGGGTCCTACAATGAGCAGTTCTTC
-	TRBJ2-3	TRBV6-1	-	CASSDTATDTQYF	TGTGCCAGCAGTGATACAGCCACAGATACGCAGTATTTT
-	TRBJ1-5	TRBV6-5	-	CASNGGRPNQPQHF	TGTGCCAGCAACGGCGGGCGGCCCAATCAGCCCCAGCATTTT
-	TRBJ1-3	TRBV3-1/TRBV3-2	-	CASSHGQYSGNTIYF	TGTGCCAGCAGCCACGGACAGTACTCTGGAAACACCATATATTTT
-	TRBJ1-4	TRBV6-4	-	CASGINRVNEKLFF	TGTGCCAGCGGTATAAACAGGGTTAATGAAAAACTGTTTTTT
TRBD1	TRBJ1-4	TRBV24-1	-	CATSDPGTGGDNEKLFF	TGTGCCACCAGTGATCCCGGGACAGGGGGGGATAATGAAAAACTGTTTTTT
-	TRBJ2-7	TRBV21-1	-	CASIRSGGGSLPSYEQYF	TGTGCCAGCATCCGGTCAGGGGGCGGATCATTACCGTCCTACGAGCAGTACTTC
-	TRBJ2-7	TRBV28	-	CASRAVGLRSRYEQYF	TGTGCCAGCAGAGCCGTGGGACTCCGGAGTAGGTACGAGCAGTACTTC